This TCR beta chain was sequenced in a study of shared clonotypes between healthy human individuals (dated by TCRdb to about 2020). The study in broad terms: The cohort comprised a couple of women and a few men aged 18 to 49 years. To estimate repertoire size and how much clonotype sharing occurs between individuals, the study deeply sequenced the blood TCR repertoires of 4 to 6 healthy adults. To increase sequencing depth and limit assay-specific biases, different laboratories used diverse techniques to prepare libraries and sequence TCR repertoires. Between about 0.85 and 8.9 billion PBMCs per donor were obtained by leukapheresis. Points the paper makes about the study in general: Because the study included a small number of donors, the genetic and exposure-history diversity represented was limited. Sampling was restricted to blood, and TCR repertoires in tissues likely differ from the TCR repertoires found in blood. Pairwise subsampling indicated that sequencing depth was expected to affect the degree of clonotype sharing among donors.

The donors were healthy, HIV-negative adults with no recently reported acute infections or vaccinations. Only Caucasian adults living in Nashville, Tennessee, USA were represented among the donors. In the unsorted samples, 87 million or so PBMCs were counted, and genomic DNA was extracted using the QIAamp DNA Blood Mini kit. Blood was collected by leukapheresis, and PBMCs were isolated by Ficoll-Histopaque density gradient centrifugation and then cryopreserved in liquid nitrogen vapor phase. CDR1 and CDR2 are drawn from the germline V gene: SGHRS, YFSETQ. Relative to germline, V is missing 4 bases and J is missing 4 bases, with 4 bases of the junction outside any gene match. From its cysteine to its phenylalanine, the CDR3 spans 15 amino acids. Of all the DNA, just the CDR3 is kept, 45 bases in frame from base 1. On this clone itself: The antigen it recognizes is unknown. No much larger clone exists at a distance of one base, and base qualities are not known.

Using the deep immunoSEQ assay, TCR CDR3 regions were amplified from genomic DNA by multiplex PCR. Extracted genomic DNA from each cell subset was spread evenly across all wells of several immunoSEQ 96-well plates, with each plate serving as a replicate. For unsorted PBMC, roughly 0.3 ug genomic DNA, equal to about 30,000 T cell genomes, was loaded into each replicate PCR. Unsorted PBMC genomic DNA was sequenced across ten immunoSEQ deep assay plates. Purified libraries were quantified with a Qubit 3.0 fluorometer, sized on a Bioanalyzer 2100, and re-quantified with the KAPA Library Quantification kit. Every immunoSEQ 96-well plate was sequenced on a dedicated single-read 150-cycle Illumina NextSeq 550 flow cell. As for the authors' bioinformatics: Because the immunoSEQ output held only junctional sequences and lacked quality scores, the filtering could not match the filtering applied to full-length reads. Sequences were annotated with PyIR, a Python wrapper for IgBLAST v1.9, using IMGT germline references to assign V/J genes and CDR3. Reads with weak V/J assignments (E-value above 1e-6), missing CDR3, stop codons, out-of-frame junctions, or ambiguous translated residues were removed. A V3J clonotype was defined by an identical inferred V gene, J gene, and CDR3 amino acid sequence. To compute the percentage overlap between repertoires, the number of shared unique clonotypes was divided by the size of the smaller repertoire. Richness of each repertoire was evaluated using RTK rarefaction, the Chao1 estimator, and Recon v2.1 estimates of unobserved clonotypes. TCRdb mirrors the immuneACCESS table, restricted to in-frame sequences. Some clones are absent from its copies; in checked studies, under half trace to an unresolved V gene, and the reason for the others is unknown. V and J calls and clone size are given by that table; D and trimming were obtained from the DNA. In all, the sample holds about 450,000 clones, and 70% to 80% of those were seen once. Around 13% of the sample is in the top ten clones.

This sequence originates from a woman between 35 and 50 years old in good health. Some clones in this sample may be carry-over from other donors' samples. The sequenced sample was PBMCs. The rearranged chain carries TRBV5-1 and TRBJ2-3; 12 junctional bases match TRBD2. The CDR3 has the sequence CASSPGLAGSDTQYF. The sequenced DNA: TGCGCCAGCAGCCCCGGACTAGCGGGATCAGATACGCAGTATTTT.